Shown below are 12 T cell receptor beta chains from a single sample sequenced in a study of a mutant IDH1 vaccine in newly diagnosed glioma (dated by TCRdb to about 2021). No antigen has been identified for these receptors. In light of the paper, this sample's time point label describes: week 35, safety follow-up. Each vaccine dose was 300 ug of a 20-mer mutant IDH1 peptide in Montanide, given subcutaneously with topical imiquimod. The library was built by means of the immunoSEQ multiplex PCR assay. Here the immuneACCESS table is served through TCRdb, limited to in-frame sequences with V and J called. Missing clones are a known gap in these copies; in checked studies unresolved V genes cover under half, and the rest lacks a known reason. This sample lists about 64,000 clones; roughly 74% were detected once. Roughly 5% of the sample lies in the top ten. The sample in question was PBMCs, obtained from a glioma patient whose treatment included an IDH1 peptide vaccine. Receptors were obtained from a man between 45 and 60 years old with glioma.

The V and J genes are TRBV5-6 and TRBJ2-1; 11 bases fit TRBD1. Per the germline V gene, CDR1 is SGHDT and CDR2 is YYEEEE. V lost 4 bases and J lost 7; bases outside the gene matches: 7. This CDR3 is 15 amino acids long. Here the CDR3 reads CASSPWDRGGNEQFF. CDR3 nucleotides: TGTGCCAGCAGCCCCTGGGACAGGGGGGGTAATGAGCAGTTCTTC.

The chain combines TRBV5-4 with TRBJ2-7; TRBD2 matches at 8 bases. The CDR3 totals 15 residues. J lost 3 bases, V lost 0 bases, and 5 bases had no gene match. CDR1 is SGHNT and CDR2 is YYREEE in the germline V gene (reference sequence). The CDR3 loop is CASSLGAGAIYEQYF. In nucleotides, the CDR3 is TGTGCCAGCAGCTTGGGAGCGGGGGCAATCTACGAGCAGTACTTC.

The V and J genes are TRBV11-2 and TRBJ1-3, with TRBD1 identical over 11 bases. V gave up 4 bases and J gave up 1 base; unmatched junction bases: 9. There are 18 residues in the CDR3. CDR1 SGHAT and CDR2 FQNNGV come from the germline V gene. CDR3 nucleotides: TGTGCCAGCAGCTCCTCCCCGGGACAGGGGGTATCTGGAAACACCATATATTTT. Amino acid sequence: CASSSSPGQGVSGNTIYF. The whole variable domain, remainder taken from reference TRBV11-2 and TRBJ1-3, is EAGVAQSPRYKIIEKRQSVAFWCNPISGHATLYWYQQILGQGPKLLIQFQNNGVVDDSQLPKDRFSAERLKGVDSTLKIQPAKLEDSAVYLCASSSSPGQGVSGNTIYFGEGSWLTVV.

The chain employs TRBV19 and TRBJ2-3; possibly TRBD1 for D (5 bases). CDR3 length: 13 amino acids. V was pared by 3 bases and J by 6 bases, with 10 bases between. CDR1 is LNHDA and CDR2 is SQIVND in the germline V gene (reference sequence). CDR3 DNA sequence: TGTGCCAGTAGTATTAACAGGATCGATACGCAGTATTTT. It yields the protein CASSINRIDTQYF.

A remark on this clone: At one end, the junction sequence differs from germline, possibly due to a read error. This chain uses TRBV7-7 with TRBJ2-2; 8 bases agree with TRBD1. Germline V gene sequence: CDR1 SSHAT, CDR2 FNYEAQ (reference sequence). This CDR3 contains 15 residues. The chain's CDR3 is CASTRDRLGTGELFF. DNA for the CDR3: TGTGCTAGCACCCGGGACAGGCTGGGGACCGGGGAGCTGTTTTTT.

The rearrangement links TRBV19 to TRBJ2-5; D remains unclear. The V gene lost 5 bases and the J gene lost 5 bases, with 9 bases spanning the gap. The CDR3 spans 12 residues. In germline, CDR1 is LNHDA, CDR2 SQIVND (reference sequence). For the CDR3, the DNA is TGTGCCAGTAGTTCGGCGATGGAGACCCAGTACTTC. It translates to CASSSAMETQYF.

V gene TRBV25-1 combines with J gene TRBJ1-2; a weak D match, TRBD1 (5 bases). Germline V gene data show CDR1 as MGHDK and CDR2 as SYGVNS. The CDR3 has 12 amino acids. V lost 10 bases and J 3 bases, leaving 12 bases between the germline ends. This CDR3 reads CATQGLDYGYTF. The CDR3 nucleotides are TGTGCCACTCAGGGATTGGACTATGGCTACACCTTC.

A single count supports this clone. This chain joins TRBV30 and TRBJ1-3; possible D gene TRBD1, 6 bases. Germline lookup yields CDR1 GTSNPN and CDR2 SVGIG (reference sequence). CDR3 length equals 13 residues. Trimming pared 7 bases from V and 2 bases from J, leaving 12 bases between. CDR3 protein: CASWGAPGNTIYF. For the CDR3, the DNA is TGTGCCTCCTGGGGGGCACCTGGAAACACCATATATTTT.

The chain couples TRBV30 to TRBJ1-5, with D uncertain. Trimming removed 6 bases at V and 7 bases at J, with 13 bases between. Germline CDR1 GTSNPN, CDR2 SVGIG (reference sequence). The CDR3 consists of 12 residues. CDR3 DNA sequence: TGTGCCTGTAGTCAACCGGGCCAGCCCCAGCATTTT. This codes for CACSQPGQPQHF.

In this sample, this clone turned up a few times. The chain carries TRBV19 and TRBJ1-1, with a possible D match to TRBD1 (5 bases). CDR3 length equals 13 residues. V gave up 6 bases and J gave up 0 bases, with 8 bases separating them. Germline V gene lookup returns CDR1 LNHDA and CDR2 SQIVND (reference sequence). Here the CDR3 reads CASSGGLNTEAFF. The CDR3 DNA is TGTGCCAGTAGCGGGGGGTTGAACACTGAAGCTTTCTTT.

The V and J genes are TRBV7-6 and TRBJ1-6; possible D gene TRBD1, 6 bases. The V gene lost 5 bases and the J gene lost 0 bases, with 14 bases spanning the gap. The length of the CDR3 is 17 residues. Germline assignment: CDR1 SGHVS and CDR2 FNYEAQ. The DNA for the CDR3 is TGTGCCAGCAGCATCGGAGGAGGGGGCTCCTATAATTCACCCCTCCACTTT. Its protein product is CASSIGGGGSYNSPLHF.

There are many counts of this clone. The chain joins TRBV30 to TRBJ2-5; D is unclear. Per germline, CDR1 GTSNPN and CDR2 SVGIG (reference sequence). The CDR3 is 14 amino acids. Deletions cut 2 bases from V and 5 bases from J, with 15 bases between. Here the CDR3 reads CAWSPMEGVETQYF. CDR3 in DNA: TGTGCCTGGAGTCCCATGGAAGGAGTGGAGACCCAGTACTTC.